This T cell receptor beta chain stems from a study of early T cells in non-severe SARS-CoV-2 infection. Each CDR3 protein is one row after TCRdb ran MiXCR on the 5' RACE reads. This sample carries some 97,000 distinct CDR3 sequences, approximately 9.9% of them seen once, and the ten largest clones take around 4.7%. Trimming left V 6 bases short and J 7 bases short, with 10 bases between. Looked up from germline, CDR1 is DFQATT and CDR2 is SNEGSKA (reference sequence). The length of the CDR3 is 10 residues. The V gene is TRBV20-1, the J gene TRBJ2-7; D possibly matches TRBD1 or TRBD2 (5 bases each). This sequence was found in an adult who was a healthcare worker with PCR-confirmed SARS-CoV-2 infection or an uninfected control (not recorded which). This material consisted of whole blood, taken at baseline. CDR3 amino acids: CSAVGEEQYF. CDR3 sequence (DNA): TGCAGTGCAGTGGGGGAAGAGCAGTACTTC.